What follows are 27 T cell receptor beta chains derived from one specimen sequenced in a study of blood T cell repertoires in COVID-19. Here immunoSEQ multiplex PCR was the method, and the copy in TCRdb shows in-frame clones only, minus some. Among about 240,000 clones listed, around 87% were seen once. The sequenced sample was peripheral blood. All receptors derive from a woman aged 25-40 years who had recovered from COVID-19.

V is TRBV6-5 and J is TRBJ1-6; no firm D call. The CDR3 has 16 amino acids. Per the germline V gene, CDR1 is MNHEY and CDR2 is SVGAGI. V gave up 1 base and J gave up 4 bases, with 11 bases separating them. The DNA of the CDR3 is TGTGCCAGCAGTTACTTAGCCAGAGTTTATAATTCACCCCTCCACTTT. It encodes CASSYLARVYNSPLHF.

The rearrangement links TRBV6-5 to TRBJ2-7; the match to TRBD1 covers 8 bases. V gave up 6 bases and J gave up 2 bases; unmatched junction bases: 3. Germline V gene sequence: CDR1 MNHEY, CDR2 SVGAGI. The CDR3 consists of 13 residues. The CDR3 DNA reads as TGTGCCAGCAGCTCGACAGGGGCCTACGAGCAGTACTTC. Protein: CASSSTGAYEQYF.

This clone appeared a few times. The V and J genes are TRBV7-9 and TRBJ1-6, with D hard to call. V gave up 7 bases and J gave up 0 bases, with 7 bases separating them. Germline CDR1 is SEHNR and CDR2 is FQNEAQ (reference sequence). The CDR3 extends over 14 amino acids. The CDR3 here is CASKSSSYNSPLHF. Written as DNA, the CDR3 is TGTGCCAGCAAATCCAGCTCCTATAATTCACCCCTCCACTTT.

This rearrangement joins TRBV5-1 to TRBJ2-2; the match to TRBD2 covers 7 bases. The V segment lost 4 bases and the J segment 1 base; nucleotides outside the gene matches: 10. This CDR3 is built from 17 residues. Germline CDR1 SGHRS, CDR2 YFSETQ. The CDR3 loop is CASSPPGQRENTGELFF. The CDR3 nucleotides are TGCGCCAGCAGCCCCCCGGGCCAGCGGGAGAACACCGGGGAGCTGTTTTTT.

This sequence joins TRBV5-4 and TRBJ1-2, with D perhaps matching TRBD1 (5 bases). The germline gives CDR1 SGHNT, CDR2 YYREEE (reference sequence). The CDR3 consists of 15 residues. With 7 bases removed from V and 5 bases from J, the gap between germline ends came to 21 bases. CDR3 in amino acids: CASYGTEEILYGYTF. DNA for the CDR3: TGTGCCAGCTACGGGACTGAAGAAATTCTGTATGGCTACACCTTC. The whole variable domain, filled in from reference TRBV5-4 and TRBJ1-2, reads ETGVTQSPTHLIKTRGQQVTLRCSSQSGHNTVSWYQQALGQGPQFIFQYYREEENGRGNFPPRFSGLQFPNYSSELNVNALELDDSALYLCASYGTEEILYGYTFGSGTRLTVV.

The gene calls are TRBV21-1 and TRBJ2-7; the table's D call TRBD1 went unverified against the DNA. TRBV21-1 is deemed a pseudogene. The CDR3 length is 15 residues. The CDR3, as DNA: TGTGCCAGCAGCAACGTCCAGGGAATCAGCTACGAGCAGTACTTC. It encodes CASSNVQGISYEQYF.

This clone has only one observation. CDR3 in amino acids: CASSPVQGTNTEAFF. CDR3 in DNA: TGCGCCAGCAGCCCCGTACAGGGGACGAACACTGAAGCTTTCTTT. This rearrangement joins TRBV5-1 to TRBJ1-1, with 7 positions matching TRBD1. V trimming: 4 bases; J trimming: 1 base; junction bases outside the gene matches: 7. Germline CDR1 reads SGHRS; CDR2 reads YFSETQ. This CDR3 has 15 amino acids.

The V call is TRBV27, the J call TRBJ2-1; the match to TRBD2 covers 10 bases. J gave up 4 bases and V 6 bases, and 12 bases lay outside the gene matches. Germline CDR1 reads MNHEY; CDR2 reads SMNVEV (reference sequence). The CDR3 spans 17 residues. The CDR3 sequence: CASRAPKAGGRYNEQFF. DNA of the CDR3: TGTGCCAGCAGGGCCCCGAAAGCGGGGGGGCGGTACAATGAGCAGTTCTTC.

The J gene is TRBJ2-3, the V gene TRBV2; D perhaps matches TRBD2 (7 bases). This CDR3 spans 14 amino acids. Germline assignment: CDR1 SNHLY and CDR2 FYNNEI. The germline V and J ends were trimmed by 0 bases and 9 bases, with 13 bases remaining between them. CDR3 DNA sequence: TGTGCCAGCAGTGAAGCTGCGGGGGCCGCAACGCAGTATTTT. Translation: CASSEAAGAATQYF.

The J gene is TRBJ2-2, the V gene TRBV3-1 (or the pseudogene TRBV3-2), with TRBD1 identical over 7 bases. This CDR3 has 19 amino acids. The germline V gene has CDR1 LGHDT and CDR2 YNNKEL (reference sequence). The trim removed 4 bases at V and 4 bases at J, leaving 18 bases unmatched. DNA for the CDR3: TGTGCCAGCAGCCCCTATCGCCGGGTAGGGGGCGGTTTCACCGGGGAGCTGTTTTTT. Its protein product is CASSPYRRVGGGFTGELFF.

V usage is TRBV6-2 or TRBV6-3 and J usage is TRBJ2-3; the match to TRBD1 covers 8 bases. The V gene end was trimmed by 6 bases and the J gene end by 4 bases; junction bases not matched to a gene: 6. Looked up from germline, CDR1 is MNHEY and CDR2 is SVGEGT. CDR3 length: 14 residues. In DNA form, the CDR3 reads TGTGCCAGCAGCAGACAGGGGACGGCAGATACGCAGTATTTT. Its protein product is CASSRQGTADTQYF.

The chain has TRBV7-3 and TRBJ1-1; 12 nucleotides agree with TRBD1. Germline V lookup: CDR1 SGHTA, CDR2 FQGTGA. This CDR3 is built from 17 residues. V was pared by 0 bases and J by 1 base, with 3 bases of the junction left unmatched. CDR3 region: CASSLTRDRGQNTEAFF. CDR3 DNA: TGTGCCAGCAGCTTAACGAGGGACAGGGGGCAGAACACTGAAGCTTTCTTT.

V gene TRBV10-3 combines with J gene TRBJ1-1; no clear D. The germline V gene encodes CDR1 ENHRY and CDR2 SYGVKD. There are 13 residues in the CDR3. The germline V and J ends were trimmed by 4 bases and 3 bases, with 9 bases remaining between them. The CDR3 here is CAISVREDTEAFF. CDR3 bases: TGTGCCATCAGTGTAAGAGAGGACACTGAAGCTTTCTTT.

CDR3 nucleotide sequence: TGTGCCACACAAGACAAGTACACAGATACGCAGTATTTT. Translation gives CATQDKYTDTQYF. V and J are TRBV15 and TRBJ2-3; D is uncertain. The CDR3 consists of 13 residues. V lost 9 bases and J lost 2, with 12 bases in between. CDR1 is LNHNV and CDR2 is YYDKDF in the germline V gene (reference sequence).

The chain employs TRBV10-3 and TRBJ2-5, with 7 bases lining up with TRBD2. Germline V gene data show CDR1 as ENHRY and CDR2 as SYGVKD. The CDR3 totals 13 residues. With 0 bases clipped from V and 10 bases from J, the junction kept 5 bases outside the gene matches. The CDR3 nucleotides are TGTGCCATCAGTGAGTCGGGGGGGGAAGACCAGTACTTC. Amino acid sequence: CAISESGGEDQYF.

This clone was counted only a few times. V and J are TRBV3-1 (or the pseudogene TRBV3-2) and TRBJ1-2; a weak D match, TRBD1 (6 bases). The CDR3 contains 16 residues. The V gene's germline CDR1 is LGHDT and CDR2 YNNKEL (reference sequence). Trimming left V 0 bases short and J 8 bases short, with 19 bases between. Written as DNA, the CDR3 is TGTGCCAGCAGCCAAGAATGGATGAGTACAGGGAGCGGCTACACCTTC. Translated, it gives CASSQEWMSTGSGYTF.

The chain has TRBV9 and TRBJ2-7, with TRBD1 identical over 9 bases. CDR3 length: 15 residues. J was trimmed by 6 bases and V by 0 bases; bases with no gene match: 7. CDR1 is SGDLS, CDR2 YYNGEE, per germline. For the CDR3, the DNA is TGTGCCAGCAGCGTAGGGGTACAGGGGGCGTTCGAGCAGTACTTC. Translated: CASSVGVQGAFEQYF.

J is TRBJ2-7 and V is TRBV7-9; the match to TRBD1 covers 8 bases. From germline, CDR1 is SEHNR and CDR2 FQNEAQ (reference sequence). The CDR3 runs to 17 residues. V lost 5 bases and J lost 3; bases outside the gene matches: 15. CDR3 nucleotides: TGTGCCAGCAGCCTACCCACGGGACAGGCAGGCTACTACGAGCAGTACTTC. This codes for CASSLPTGQAGYYEQYF.

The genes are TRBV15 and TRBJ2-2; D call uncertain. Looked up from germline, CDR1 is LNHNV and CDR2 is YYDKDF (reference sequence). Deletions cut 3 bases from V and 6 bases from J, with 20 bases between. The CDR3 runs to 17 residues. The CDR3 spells CATSRPQDITVAGELFF. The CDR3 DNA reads TGTGCCACCAGCAGGCCCCAAGACATTACCGTGGCCGGGGAGCTGTTTTTT.

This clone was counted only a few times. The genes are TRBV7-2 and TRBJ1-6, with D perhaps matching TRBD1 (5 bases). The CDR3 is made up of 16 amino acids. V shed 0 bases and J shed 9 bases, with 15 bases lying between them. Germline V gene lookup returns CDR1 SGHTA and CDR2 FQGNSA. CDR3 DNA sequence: TGTGCCAGCAGCTTAGCTCAGGGATTAATAGGTTCACCCCTCCACTTT. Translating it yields CASSLAQGLIGSPLHF.

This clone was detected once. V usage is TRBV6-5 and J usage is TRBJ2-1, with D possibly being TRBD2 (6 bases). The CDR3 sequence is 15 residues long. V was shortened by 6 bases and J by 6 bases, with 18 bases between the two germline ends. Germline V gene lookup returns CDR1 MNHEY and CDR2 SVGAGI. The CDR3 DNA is TGTGCCAGCAGGAAGGCGGGGCTCCGCCCCAATGAGCAGTTCTTC. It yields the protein CASRKAGLRPNEQFF.

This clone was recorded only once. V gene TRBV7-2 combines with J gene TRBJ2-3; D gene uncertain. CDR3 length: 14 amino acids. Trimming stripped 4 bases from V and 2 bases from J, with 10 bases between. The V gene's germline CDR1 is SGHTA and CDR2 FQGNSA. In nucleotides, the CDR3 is TGTGCCAGCAGCTACAGAGCACTCACAGATACGCAGTATTTT. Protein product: CASSYRALTDTQYF.

The CDR3 region is CASNRGGMGSNQPQHF. CDR3 nucleotides: TGTGCCAGCAACAGGGGAGGAATGGGGAGCAATCAGCCCCAGCATTTT. The J gene is TRBJ1-5, the V gene TRBV2, with 7 bases that match TRBD1. After removal of 7 bases from V and 1 base from J, the junction contained 10 bases not matched to a gene. The CDR3 has 16 residues. CDR1 SNHLY and CDR2 FYNNEI come from the germline V gene.

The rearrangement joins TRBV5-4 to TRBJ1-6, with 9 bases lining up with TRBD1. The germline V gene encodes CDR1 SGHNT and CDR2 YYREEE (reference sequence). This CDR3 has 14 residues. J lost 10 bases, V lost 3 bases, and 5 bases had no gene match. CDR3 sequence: CASSSPGTGSPLHF. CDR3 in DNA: TGTGCCAGCAGCTCCCCCGGGACAGGGTCACCCCTCCACTTT. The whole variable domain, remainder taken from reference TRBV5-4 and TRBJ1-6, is ETGVTQSPTHLIKTRGQQVTLRCSSQSGHNTVSWYQQALGQGPQFIFQYYREEENGRGNFPPRFSGLQFPNYSSELNVNALELDDSALYLCASSSPGTGSPLHFGNGTRLTVT.

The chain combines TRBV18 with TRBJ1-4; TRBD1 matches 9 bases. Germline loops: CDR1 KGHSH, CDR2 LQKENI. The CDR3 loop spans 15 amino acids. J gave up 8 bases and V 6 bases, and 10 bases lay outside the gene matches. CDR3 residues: CASSSRQGGEEKLFF. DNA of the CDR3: TGTGCCAGCTCTTCTCGACAGGGGGGAGAAGAAAAACTGTTTTTT.

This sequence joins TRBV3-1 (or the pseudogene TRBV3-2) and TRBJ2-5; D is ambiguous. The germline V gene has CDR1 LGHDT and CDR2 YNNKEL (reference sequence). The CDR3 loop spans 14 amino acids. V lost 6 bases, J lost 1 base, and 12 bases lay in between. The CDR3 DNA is TGTGCCAGCAGTGACGACTCGTTCCAAGAGACCCAGTACTTC. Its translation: CASSDDSFQETQYF.

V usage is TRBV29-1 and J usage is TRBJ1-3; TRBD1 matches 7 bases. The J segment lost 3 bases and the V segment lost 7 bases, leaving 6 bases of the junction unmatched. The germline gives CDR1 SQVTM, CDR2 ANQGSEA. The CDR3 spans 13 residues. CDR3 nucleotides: TGCAGCGCCTTGACAGGGCATGGAAACACCATATATTTT. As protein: CSALTGHGNTIYF.